Here is one T cell receptor (beta chain) with its context. Its antigen is unknown. No clone much larger than this one lies a single base away; base qualities are absent. This record comes from a study of blood T cells in healthy people across ages (dated by TCRdb to about 2015). Background for the entire study: In model experiments, template switching captured about one uniquely barcoded TCR beta cDNA molecule for every two T cells. The study measured age-related changes in TCR beta repertoire diversity using deep sequencing normalized with unique cDNA molecular identifiers. The donors were split into four age groups: young (average 16 years), middle-aged (more than 35), aged (more than 60) and long-lived (about 74). To avoid experimental bias, donors of different ages were randomly spread across the sequencing lanes. The study analyzed two additional independent replicas of 1 million unique cDNA reads from the same blood draw for two donors, one aged 18 to 30 and one aged 80 or older.

The donors were around 39 Caucasian individuals from Russia, aged roughly 6 to 100 years, who were systemically healthy. Each donor gave approximately 9.4 milliliters of peripheral blood, drawn into EDTA-treated Vacutainer tubes. Ficoll-Paque density-gradient centrifugation was used to isolate PBMCs, with at least 6.5 million obtained per sample. Total RNA was extracted from PBMCs with Trizol reagent, with at least 5 micrograms obtained per sample. For every donor, flow cytometry on a PBMC aliquot measured the percentage of naive CD45RAhigh/CD27high T cells. Library generation was performed with 5' RACE. The instrument was an Illumina HiSeq 2500. A second PCR of roughly 7 to 12 cycles was run with a J-beta primer mix and a sample-barcoded 5' primer. Each TCR beta cDNA molecule received a unique molecular identifier from a template-switch 5' adaptor carrying 12 random nucleotides. Each sample yielded at least 3 million CDR3-containing paired-end reads. The Mint cDNA synthesis kit, primed by a TRBC-specific oligonucleotide, was used to synthesize first-strand cDNA from all RNA. After uracil-DNA glycosylase treatment, a first 18-cycle PCR used universal primers M1SS and BC2_uni_R on all cDNA. As for the original processing: Normalization of each sample was performed by random selection of 1 million high-quality reads, each carrying a distinct molecular identifier. Instead of being binned into consensus sequences, reads with shared molecular identifiers were discarded. MiTCR, run with a Q25 quality threshold and the strictest error-elimination algorithm, handled CDR3 identification, clonotype clustering and error correction. Lower-bound total TCR beta diversity was estimated with a nonparametric unseen species model using Euler transformation. In-frame beta chains were kept once TCRdb had trimmed the public reads at Q25 with fastp and called clones with MiXCR. When rows share a CDR3 protein, they turn into one entry using the most common DNA and genes. These V and J calls originate from TCRdb's pipeline instead of the authors' own analysis. In this sample the table shows 1.2 million to 1.5 million distinct CDR3 sequences, 45% to 70% of which occur a single time. The ten biggest clones cover under 8.5% of the sample.

Overall study outcomes, separate from this receptor: Observed TCR beta diversity per million T cells fell roughly linearly with age, and a significant reduction was already apparent by age roughly 41. Since profiling was done on bulk unsorted PBMCs, naive and antigen-experienced compartments could not be conclusively compared. Compared with the aged group, the long-lived group had more naive CD4+ T cells, fewer expanded clones and increased TCR diversity, suggesting age selection. Observed TCR beta diversity correlated strongly with the percentage of naive T cells measured by flow cytometry. The CMV infection status of donors was not known, potentially confounding age-related changes in expanded clonotypes. Total diversity estimates from one million sequenced T cells were considered lower bounds and underestimates.

The source of this sequence is a man between 18 and 29 years old in good health. The source material was blood.

CDR3 sequence: CSARDLRTSGYNEQFF. Here is the DNA: TGCAGTGCTAGAGATCTAAGGACTAGCGGTTACAATGAGCAGTTCTTC. The chain employs TRBV20-1 and TRBJ2-1; TRBD2 agrees with 10 junctional bases. For CDR1 and CDR2, the germline V gene (reference sequence) lists DFQATT and SNEGSKA. The CDR3 runs 16 residues from the cysteine to the phenylalanine. Kept here is only the CDR3 DNA, which spans 48 bases and is read in frame from base 1. Germline trimming: 0 bases from V, 4 bases from J; junction bases outside gene matches: 6.